This entry lists 4 T cell receptor beta chains sequenced from one sample in a study of T cells in Graves' hyperthyroidism and ophthalmopathy. It was RNA transcripts that yielded the amplified TCR beta CDR3 regions. Carried out on the TCR CDR3, a first-round RT-PCR used the HTBI primer set. MiXCR, applied by TCRdb to the multiplex PCR reads, yields one record per CDR3 protein. The table lists around 350,000 distinct CDR3 sequences, less than 15% of them singletons, with over 8.5% in the top ten. Material for sequencing was blood. The receptors here all came from a woman younger than 35 with Graves' hyperthyroidism.

This clonotype has only a few counts. Since a much larger clone is just one base distant, this may be a read error. The V and J genes are TRBV10-2 and TRBJ1-1, with 10 bases lining up with TRBD1. Per germline, CDR1 WSHSY and CDR2 SAAADI. The CDR3 runs 15 residues. The CDR3 spells CTSRDRGLSNTEAFF. Written as DNA, the CDR3 is TGCACCAGCAGAGACAGGGGGCTATCGAACACTGAAGCTTTCTTT.

This clonotype came up a few times. This chain uses TRBV10-3 with TRBJ2-7, with no clear D. This CDR3 is built from 12 residues. The germline gives CDR1 ENHRY, CDR2 SYGVKD. Trimming cost V 4 bases and J 2 bases, with 6 bases left between them. The CDR3 here is CAISGGPYEQYF. CDR3 nucleotide sequence: TGTGCCATCAGTGGAGGTCCCTACGAGCAGTACTTC.

This clonotype was counted at least ten times. For the CDR3, the DNA is TGTGCCAGCAGTTACTCGACGGTGATGGCTAGCGGGAGTCCCGACGAGCAGTACTTC. Its protein product is CASSYSTVMASGSPDEQYF. The chain recombines TRBV6-2 or TRBV6-3 with TRBJ2-7; 10 bases match TRBD2. The J segment lost 5 bases and the V segment lost 0 bases, leaving 16 bases of the junction unmatched. The germline V gene encodes CDR1 MNHEY and CDR2 SVGEGT. The CDR3 contains 19 residues.

V gene TRBV12-3 or TRBV12-4 combines with J gene TRBJ2-4; weak D call: TRBD2 (5 bases). The V gene lost 5 bases and the J gene lost 7 bases, with 12 bases spanning the gap. The length of the CDR3 is 13 residues. The DNA for the CDR3 is TGTGCCAGCAGTCCCCTCGACTACAACATTCAGTACTTC. This gives the protein CASSPLDYNIQYF.